The 27 T cell receptor beta chains presented below share a single source sample, sequenced in a study of blood T cell repertoires in COVID-19. The method was immunoSEQ multiplex PCR; TCRdb's version includes in-frame clones alone and lacks a portion of them. Of 25,000 or so clones in the sample, just over 85% were seen once. Sequences were obtained from peripheral blood. Receptor source: a woman older than 75 with acute or convalescent COVID-19.

The V and J genes are TRBV3-1 (or the pseudogene TRBV3-2) and TRBJ2-2, with TRBD2 matching 10 bases. This CDR3 contains 17 residues. CDR1 is LGHDT, CDR2 YNNKEL, per germline (reference sequence). V dropped 0 bases and J dropped 6; count of bases not matched to a gene: 7. The CDR3, as DNA: TGTGCCAGCAGCCAAGACGGGCTAGCGGGAGTTCCCGGGGAGCTGTTTTTT. Encoded protein: CASSQDGLAGVPGELFF.

The gene calls are TRBV7-2 and TRBJ2-5; no reliable D call. V was pared by 5 bases and J by 1 base, with 8 bases between. CDR3 size: 13 residues. The germline CDR1 and CDR2 sequences are SGHTA and FQGNSA. The CDR3 DNA sequence: TGTGCCAGCAGCGCGGAACTCCAAGAGACCCAGTACTTC. Amino acid sequence: CASSAELQETQYF. Full variable domain (outside the CDR3, taken from reference TRBV7-2 and TRBJ2-5): GAGVSQSPSNKVTEKGKDVELRCDPISGHTALYWYRQSLGQGLEFLIYFQGNSAPDKSGLPSDRFSAERTGGSVSTLTIQRTQQEDSAVYLCASSAELQETQYFGPGTRLLVL.

V is TRBV6-6 and J is TRBJ2-2, with a tentative D call TRBD1 (6 bases). The CDR3 extends over 15 amino acids. Germline V gives CDR1 MNHNY, CDR2 SVGAGI (reference sequence). V lost 5 bases to trimming and J lost 0 bases, with 10 bases between them. The CDR3 DNA reads as TGTGCCAGCAGTAGACAGGTGGCGAACACCGGGGAGCTGTTTTTT. Amino acids: CASSRQVANTGELFF.

The chain links TRBV12-3 or TRBV12-4 to TRBJ1-1; D perhaps matches TRBD1 (5 bases). This CDR3 contains 12 residues. V was clipped by 6 bases and J by 7 bases, with 12 bases between them. CDR3 coding DNA: TGTGCCAGCAGCCGGCACAGGTATGAAGCTTTCTTT. This translates into CASSRHRYEAFF.

The chain is built from TRBV30 and TRBJ1-1, with D uncertain. There are 15 residues in the CDR3. The germline V and J ends were trimmed by 3 bases and 0 bases, with 14 bases remaining between them. CDR1 and CDR2 (germline): GTSNPN, SVGIG (reference sequence). The CDR3 sequence: CAWRSRGTMNTEAFF. In nucleotides, the CDR3 is TGTGCCTGGAGGTCCCGGGGTACCATGAACACTGAAGCTTTCTTT.

J is TRBJ2-1 and V is TRBV6-5; 10 bases align to TRBD2. V lost 7 bases, J lost 4 bases, and 7 bases stayed unmatched. The CDR3 totals 15 residues. Germline values: CDR1 MNHEY, CDR2 SVGAGI. The DNA for the CDR3 is TGTGCCAGCACCCCGACTAGCGGGCCTTACAATGAGCAGTTCTTC. Translated: CASTPTSGPYNEQFF.

The chain uses TRBV19 and TRBJ2-7, with D tentatively TRBD1 (6 bases). V lost 6 bases to trimming and J lost 6 bases, with 15 bases between them. The CDR3 is 13 amino acids. From germline, CDR1 is LNHDA and CDR2 SQIVND (reference sequence). CDR3 sequence reads: CASRGQRFSEQYF. The CDR3 coding sequence is TGTGCCAGTAGGGGACAACGATTTAGCGAGCAGTACTTC.

The chain joins TRBV6-1 to TRBJ2-2; TRBD2 agrees at 10 bases. Trimming removed 2 bases from V and 3 bases from J; junction bases left unmatched: 0. Germline CDR1 MNHNS, CDR2 SASEGT. The CDR3 length is 15 residues. CDR3 amino acids: CASSELAGDTGELFF. Here the CDR3 DNA reads TGTGCCAGCAGTGAACTAGCGGGGGACACCGGGGAGCTGTTTTTT.

This clone showed up just once. The chain joins TRBV7-2 to TRBJ2-1, with D perhaps matching TRBD2 (5 bases). The V end lost 4 bases, the J end lost 7 bases, and 14 bases lay between the germline ends. Germline loops: CDR1 SGHTA, CDR2 FQGNSA. This CDR3 has 14 amino acids. CDR3 DNA sequence: TGTGCCAGCAGCTCTTATAGTCCGGGAAATGAGCAGTTCTTC. The encoded protein is CASSSYSPGNEQFF.

The J gene is TRBJ2-1, the V gene TRBV5-1; 12 bases are a match to TRBD2. Germline loops: CDR1 SGHRS, CDR2 YFSETQ. The CDR3 has 15 residues. With V trimmed by 4 bases and J by 5 bases, 4 bases remained unmatched. Here the CDR3 reads CASSPTSGGNNEQFF. The CDR3 bases are TGCGCCAGCAGCCCGACTAGCGGGGGTAACAATGAGCAGTTCTTC.

J is TRBJ1-1 and V is TRBV5-6, with a tentative D call TRBD1 (5 bases). V lost 4 bases, J lost 3 bases, and 10 bases lay in between. Looked up from germline, CDR1 is SGHDT and CDR2 is YYEEEE. The CDR3 sequence is 13 residues long. CDR3 residues: CASSVDIYTEAFF. CDR3 bases: TGTGCCAGCAGCGTGGACATTTACACTGAAGCTTTCTTT.

V usage is TRBV10-3 and J usage is TRBJ2-7, with 13 bases aligning to TRBD2. The germline gives CDR1 ENHRY, CDR2 SYGVKD. J was trimmed by 5 bases and V by 8 bases; bases with no gene match: 3. The length of the CDR3 is 13 residues. In DNA form, the CDR3 reads TGTGCCATCGTGACTAGCGGGGGGCACGAGCAGTACTTC. The encoded protein is CAIVTSGGHEQYF.

V gene TRBV29-1 combines with J gene TRBJ2-1, with D hard to call. This CDR3 has 11 amino acids. CDR1 and CDR2 from the germline V gene are SQVTM and ANQGSEA. Trimming cost V 7 bases and J 0 bases, with 4 bases left between them. CDR3 residues: CSGSSYNEQFF. The CDR3 DNA sequence: TGCAGCGGGAGCTCCTACAATGAGCAGTTCTTC.

This clone turned up a few times. This chain uses TRBV12-5 with TRBJ1-5, with D unclear. Deletions cut 8 bases from V and 4 bases from J, with 15 bases between. The CDR3 sequence is 14 residues long. Germline CDR1 LGHNT, CDR2 FRNRAP. The CDR3 region has the DNA TGTGCTAGTTCAATGGCAGCGAGGAATCAGCCCCAGCATTTT. Amino acid sequence: CASSMAARNQPQHF. The variable domain in full, with the rest retrieved from reference TRBV12-5 and TRBJ1-5, is DARVTQTPRHKVTEMGQEVTMRCQPILGHNTVFWYRQTMMQGLELLAYFRNRAPLDDSGMPKDRFSAEMPDATLATLKIQPSEPRDSAVYFCASSMAARNQPQHFGDGTRLSIL.

The CDR3 region is CASVAGVSYEQYF. The CDR3 DNA is TGTGCCAGCGTAGCGGGAGTGTCGTACGAGCAGTACTTC. This sequence joins TRBV6-5 and TRBJ2-7, with 9 bases fitting TRBD2. This CDR3 region has 13 residues. The germline gives CDR1 MNHEY, CDR2 SVGAGI. V gave up 8 bases and J gave up 4 bases; unmatched junction bases: 6.

The gene calls are TRBV6-2 or TRBV6-3 and TRBJ2-1, with 7 bases lining up with TRBD1. Germline V CDR1 and CDR2: MNHEY, SVGEGT. The CDR3 contains 14 residues. Trimming cost V 5 bases and J 4 bases; bases outside gene matches: 5. The CDR3 DNA reads as TGTGCCAGCAGTACAGGGGACCCTTACAATGAGCAGTTCTTC. Its translation: CASSTGDPYNEQFF.

CDR3 nucleotide sequence: TGTGCCAGCAGCTTACGACCGTCCAACACTGGGGGGGAGACCCAGTACTTC. It is translated as CASSLRPSNTGGETQYF. V usage is TRBV7-2 and J usage is TRBJ2-5; possible D gene TRBD2, 6 bases. V lost 2 bases to trimming and J lost 5 bases, with 21 bases between them. This CDR3 is built from 17 residues. The V gene's germline CDR1 is SGHTA and CDR2 FQGNSA.

The chain recombines TRBV5-4 with TRBJ2-2; 14 nucleotides line up with TRBD2. V shed 5 bases and J 0 bases; nucleotides not matched to a gene: 6. The CDR3 totals 18 residues. Germline CDR1 SGHNT, CDR2 YYREEE (reference sequence). The CDR3 sequence is CASRPGTSGSSNTGELFF. The CDR3 nucleotides are TGTGCCAGCAGACCCGGGACTAGCGGGAGTTCGAACACCGGGGAGCTGTTTTTT.

V is TRBV5-1 and J is TRBJ2-7; 12 bases fit TRBD2. CDR1 and CDR2 from the germline V gene are SGHRS and YFSETQ. With V trimmed by 0 bases and J by 5 bases, 0 bases remained unmatched. CDR3 length equals 14 residues. In DNA form, the CDR3 reads TGCGCCAGCAGCTTGGGACTAGCGGGAGACGAGCAGTACTTC. This codes for CASSLGLAGDEQYF.

The chain employs TRBV6-5 and TRBJ1-3, with unresolved D. V lost 0 bases and J lost 4, with 7 bases in between. The CDR3 is 14 amino acids. The germline V gene has CDR1 MNHEY and CDR2 SVGAGI. The CDR3 DNA is TGTGCCAGCAGTTACTCGCCACAGGGAAACACCATATATTTT. Its translation: CASSYSPQGNTIYF.

The chain uses TRBV6-5 and TRBJ1-5; the D gene is possibly TRBD1 (5 bases). This CDR3 spans 15 amino acids. V was trimmed by 2 bases and J by 4 bases, leaving 12 bases between them. Germline CDR1 MNHEY, CDR2 SVGAGI. The CDR3 region is CASSYSGTGNQPQHF. Written as DNA, the CDR3 is TGTGCCAGCAGTTACAGCGGGACGGGGAATCAGCCCCAGCATTTT.

V and J are TRBV9 and TRBJ1-6; the D is unclear. The CDR3 has 14 residues. With 4 bases removed from V and 7 bases from J, the gap between germline ends came to 12 bases. Germline V lookup: CDR1 SGDLS, CDR2 YYNGEE. DNA of the CDR3: TGTGCCAGCAGCCAGGCAGCCATAAATTCACCCCTCCACTTT. Translation: CASSQAAINSPLHF. Full variable domain (rest looked up from reference TRBV9 and TRBJ1-6): DSGVTQTPKHLITATGQRVTLRCSPRSGDLSVYWYQQSLDQGLQFLIQYYNGEERAKGNILERFSAQQFPDLHSELNLSSLELGDSALYFCASSQAAINSPLHFGNGTRLTVT.

The rearrangement joins TRBV7-8 to TRBJ1-2; D call uncertain. The germline CDR1 and CDR2 sequences are SGHVS and FQNEAQ. The CDR3 consists of 14 residues. V lost 1 base to trimming and J lost 2 bases, with 8 bases between them. The CDR3 DNA is TGTGCCAGCAGCTTAGAGAGGCAGAACTATGGCTACACCTTC. Its protein is CASSLERQNYGYTF.

V usage is TRBV15 and J usage is TRBJ1-1; D is undetermined. Trimming took off 6 bases at V and 5 bases at J, with 16 bases between the two ends. There are 14 residues in the CDR3. The germline CDR1 and CDR2 sequences are LNHNV and YYDKDF (reference sequence). DNA for the CDR3: TGTGCCACCAGAGGCCCCCCGGAGGAAACTGAAGCTTTCTTT. Translation: CATRGPPEETEAFF.

The chain combines TRBV7-2 with TRBJ2-7; D might be TRBD2 (6 bases). V was pared by 2 bases and J by 7 bases, with 15 bases between. Germline loops: CDR1 SGHTA, CDR2 FQGNSA. This CDR3 is 14 amino acids long. The CDR3 region is CASSLIRNGGEQYF. CDR3 nucleotides: TGTGCCAGCAGCTTAATCCGTAATGGAGGGGAGCAGTACTTC.

This sequence joins TRBV6-5 and TRBJ2-7, with D possibly matching TRBD2 (5 bases). The germline V and J ends were trimmed by 6 bases and 4 bases, with 13 bases remaining between them. There are 13 residues in the CDR3. CDR1 is MNHEY, CDR2 SVGAGI, per germline. The CDR3 protein is CASSSYGGYEQYF. CDR3 nucleotides: TGTGCCAGCAGCTCCTACGGCGGGTACGAGCAGTACTTC.

The V and J genes are TRBV7-2 and TRBJ1-2; perhaps TRBD1 as D (5 bases). CDR3 length: 15 residues. From germline, CDR1 is SGHTA and CDR2 FQGNSA. V was trimmed by 1 base and J by 2 bases, leaving 11 bases between them. Here the CDR3 DNA reads TGTGCCAGCAGCTTAGACCCAGGGCCGAACTATGGCTACACCTTC. Protein sequence: CASSLDPGPNYGYTF.